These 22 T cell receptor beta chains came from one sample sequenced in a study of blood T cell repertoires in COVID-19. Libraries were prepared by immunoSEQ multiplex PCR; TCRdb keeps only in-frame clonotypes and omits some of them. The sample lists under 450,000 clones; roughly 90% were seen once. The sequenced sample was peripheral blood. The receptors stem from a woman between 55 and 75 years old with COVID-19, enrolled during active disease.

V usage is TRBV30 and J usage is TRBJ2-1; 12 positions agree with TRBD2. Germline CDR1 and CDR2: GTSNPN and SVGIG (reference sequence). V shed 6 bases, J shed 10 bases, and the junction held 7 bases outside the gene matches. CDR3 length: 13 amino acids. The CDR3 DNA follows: TGTGCCTGTTCAACTAGCGGGGGGTTCGAGCAGTTCTTC. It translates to CACSTSGGFEQFF.

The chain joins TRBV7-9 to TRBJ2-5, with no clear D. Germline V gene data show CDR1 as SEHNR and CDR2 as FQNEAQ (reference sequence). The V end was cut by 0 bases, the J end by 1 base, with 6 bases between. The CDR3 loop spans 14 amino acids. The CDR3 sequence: CASSLANSQETQYF. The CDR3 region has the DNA TGTGCCAGCAGCTTAGCGAACTCCCAAGAGACCCAGTACTTC. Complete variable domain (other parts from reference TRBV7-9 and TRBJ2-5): DTGVSQNPRHKITKRGQNVTFRCDPISEHNRLYWYRQTLGQGPEFLTYFQNEAQLEKSRLLSDRFSAERPKGSFSTLEIQRTEQGDSAMYLCASSLANSQETQYFGPGTRLLVL.

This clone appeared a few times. The CDR3: CASRTGLAGNTGELFF. For the CDR3, the DNA is TGTGCCAGCAGAACCGGACTAGCGGGGAACACCGGGGAGCTGTTTTTT. The rearrangement uses TRBV14 and TRBJ2-2; 11 bases fit TRBD2. The CDR3 runs to 16 residues. J lost 1 base, V lost 6 bases, and 4 bases had no gene match. Germline-derived CDR1 and CDR2 are SGHDN and FVKESK.

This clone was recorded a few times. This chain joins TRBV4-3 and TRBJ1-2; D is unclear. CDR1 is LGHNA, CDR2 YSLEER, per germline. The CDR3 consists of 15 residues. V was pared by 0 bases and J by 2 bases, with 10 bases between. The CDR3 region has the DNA TGCGCCAGCAGCCAAGATGGCATTCCGAACTATGGCTACACCTTC. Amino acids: CASSQDGIPNYGYTF.

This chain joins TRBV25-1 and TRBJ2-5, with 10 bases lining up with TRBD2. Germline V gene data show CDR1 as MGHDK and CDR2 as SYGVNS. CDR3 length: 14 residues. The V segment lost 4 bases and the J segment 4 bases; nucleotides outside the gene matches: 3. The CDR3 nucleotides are TGTGCCAGCAGTGGTAGCGGGGGGATAGAGACCCAGTACTTC. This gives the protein CASSGSGGIETQYF.

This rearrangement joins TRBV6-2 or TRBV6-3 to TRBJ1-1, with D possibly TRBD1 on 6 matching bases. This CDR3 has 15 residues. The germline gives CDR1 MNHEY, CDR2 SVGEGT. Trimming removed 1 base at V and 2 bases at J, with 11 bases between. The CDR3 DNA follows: TGTGCCAGCAGTTACTACAGGGTTTCAAACACTGAAGCTTTCTTT. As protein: CASSYYRVSNTEAFF.

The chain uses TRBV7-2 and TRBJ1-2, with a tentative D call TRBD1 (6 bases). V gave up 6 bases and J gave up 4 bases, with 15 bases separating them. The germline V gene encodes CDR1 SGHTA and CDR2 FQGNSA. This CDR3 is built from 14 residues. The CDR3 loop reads CASSPNGGAYGYTF. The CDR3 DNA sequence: TGTGCCAGCAGTCCGAACGGGGGGGCCTATGGCTACACCTTC.

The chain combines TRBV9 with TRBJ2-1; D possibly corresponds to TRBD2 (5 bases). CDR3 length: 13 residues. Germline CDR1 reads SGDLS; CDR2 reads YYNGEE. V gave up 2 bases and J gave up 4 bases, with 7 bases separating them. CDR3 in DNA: TGTGCCAGCAGCGTGAGCGGTTACAATGAGCAGTTCTTC. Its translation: CASSVSGYNEQFF.

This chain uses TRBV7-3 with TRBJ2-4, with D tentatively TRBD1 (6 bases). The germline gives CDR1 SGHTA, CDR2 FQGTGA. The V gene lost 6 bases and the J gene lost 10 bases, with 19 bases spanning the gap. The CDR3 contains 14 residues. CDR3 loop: CASSLDSSLKIQYF. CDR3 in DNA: TGTGCCAGCAGTTTGGACAGTTCCCTGAAAATTCAGTACTTC. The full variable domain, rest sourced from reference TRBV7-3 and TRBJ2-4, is GAGVSQTPSNKVTEKGKYVELRCDPISGHTALYWYRQSLGQGPEFLIYFQGTGAADDSGLPNDRFFAVRPEGSVSTLKIQRTERGDSAVYLCASSLDSSLKIQYFGAGTRLSVL.

The DNA of the CDR3 is TGTGCCACCAGCAGACCCGTAGACAGAAACTATGGCTACACCTTC. Amino acids: CATSRPVDRNYGYTF. The rearrangement joins TRBV15 to TRBJ1-2, with D perhaps matching TRBD1 (5 bases). Between the trimmed V and J ends, which lost 2 bases and 2 bases, there was a span of 12 bases. The CDR3 sequence is 15 residues long. Germline lookup yields CDR1 LNHNV and CDR2 YYDKDF (reference sequence).

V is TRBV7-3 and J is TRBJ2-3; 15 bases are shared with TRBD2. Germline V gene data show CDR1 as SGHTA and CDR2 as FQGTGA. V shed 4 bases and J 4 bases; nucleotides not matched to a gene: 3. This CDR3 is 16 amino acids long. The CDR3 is CASSSGLAGGSDTQYF. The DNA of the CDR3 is TGTGCCAGCAGCTCGGGACTAGCGGGGGGTTCAGATACGCAGTATTTT.

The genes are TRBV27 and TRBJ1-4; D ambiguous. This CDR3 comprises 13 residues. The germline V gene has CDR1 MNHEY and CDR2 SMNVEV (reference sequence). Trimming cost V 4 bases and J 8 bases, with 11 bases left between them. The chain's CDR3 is CASSSGSGEKLFF. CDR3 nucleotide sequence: TGTGCCAGCAGTTCCGGGAGCGGGGAAAAACTGTTTTTT.

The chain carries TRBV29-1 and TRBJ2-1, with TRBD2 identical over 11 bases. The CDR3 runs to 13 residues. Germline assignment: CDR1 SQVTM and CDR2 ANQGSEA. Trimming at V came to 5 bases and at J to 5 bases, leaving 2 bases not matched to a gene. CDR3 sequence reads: CSVSSGGDNEQFF. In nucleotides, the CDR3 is TGCAGCGTTAGTAGCGGGGGGGACAATGAGCAGTTCTTC.

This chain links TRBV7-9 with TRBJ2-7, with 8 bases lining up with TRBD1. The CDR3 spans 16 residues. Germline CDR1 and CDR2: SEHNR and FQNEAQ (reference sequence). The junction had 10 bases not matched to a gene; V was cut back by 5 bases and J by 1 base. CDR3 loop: CASSGLTGTGSYEQYF. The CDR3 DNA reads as TGTGCCAGCAGCGGGCTAACCGGGACAGGTTCCTACGAGCAGTACTTC. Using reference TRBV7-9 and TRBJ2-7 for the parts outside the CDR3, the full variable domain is DTGVSQNPRHKITKRGQNVTFRCDPISEHNRLYWYRQTLGQGPEFLTYFQNEAQLEKSRLLSDRFSAERPKGSFSTLEIQRTEQGDSAMYLCASSGLTGTGSYEQYFGPGTRLTVT.

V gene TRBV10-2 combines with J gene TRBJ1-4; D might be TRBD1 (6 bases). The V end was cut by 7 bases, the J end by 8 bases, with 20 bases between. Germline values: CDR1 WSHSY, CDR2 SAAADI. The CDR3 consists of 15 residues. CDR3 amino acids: CASKWGGGGEEKLFF. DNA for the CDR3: TGCGCCAGCAAATGGGGAGGAGGGGGGGAGGAAAAACTGTTTTTT.

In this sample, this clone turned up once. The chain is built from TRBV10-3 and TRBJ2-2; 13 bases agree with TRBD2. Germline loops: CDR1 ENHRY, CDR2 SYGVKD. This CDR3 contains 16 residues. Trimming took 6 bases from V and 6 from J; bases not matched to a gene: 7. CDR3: CAIRGTSGVKAGELFF. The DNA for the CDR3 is TGTGCCATCAGGGGGACTAGCGGGGTAAAGGCCGGGGAGCTGTTTTTT.

CDR3 amino acids: CASSPGEGRHSYEQYF. In DNA form, the CDR3 reads TGTGCCAGCAGCCCGGGGGAGGGACGGCATTCCTACGAGCAGTACTTC. The genes are TRBV13 and TRBJ2-7; 7 nucleotides line up with TRBD2. This CDR3 is 16 amino acids long. V was clipped by 5 bases and J by 1 base; unmatched bases: 11. The germline V gene encodes CDR1 PRHDT and CDR2 FYEKMQ (reference sequence).

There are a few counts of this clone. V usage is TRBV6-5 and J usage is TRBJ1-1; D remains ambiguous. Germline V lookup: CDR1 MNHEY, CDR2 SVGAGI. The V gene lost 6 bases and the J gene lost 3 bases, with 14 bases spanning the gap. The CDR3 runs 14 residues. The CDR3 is CASSHAGRDTEAFF. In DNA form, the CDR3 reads TGTGCCAGCAGCCACGCCGGGAGGGACACTGAAGCTTTCTTT.

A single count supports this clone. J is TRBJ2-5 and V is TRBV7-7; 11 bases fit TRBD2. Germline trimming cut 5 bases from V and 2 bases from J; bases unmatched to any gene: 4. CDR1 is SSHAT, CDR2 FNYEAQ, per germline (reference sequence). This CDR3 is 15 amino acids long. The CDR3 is CASSPGLAVQETQYF. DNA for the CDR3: TGTGCCAGCAGCCCGGGACTAGCGGTTCAAGAGACCCAGTACTTC.

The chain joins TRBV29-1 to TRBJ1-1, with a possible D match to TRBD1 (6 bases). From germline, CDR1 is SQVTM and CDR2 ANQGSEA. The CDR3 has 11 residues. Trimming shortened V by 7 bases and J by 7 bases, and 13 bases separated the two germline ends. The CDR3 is CSAAKDSEAFF. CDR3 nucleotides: TGCAGCGCCGCGAAGGACAGTGAAGCTTTCTTT.

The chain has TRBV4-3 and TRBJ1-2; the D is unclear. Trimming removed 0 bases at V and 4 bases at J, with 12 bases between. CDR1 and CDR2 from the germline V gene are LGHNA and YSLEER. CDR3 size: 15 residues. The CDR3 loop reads CASSQDTQFTYGYTF. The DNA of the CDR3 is TGCGCCAGCAGCCAAGATACGCAGTTCACCTATGGCTACACCTTC.

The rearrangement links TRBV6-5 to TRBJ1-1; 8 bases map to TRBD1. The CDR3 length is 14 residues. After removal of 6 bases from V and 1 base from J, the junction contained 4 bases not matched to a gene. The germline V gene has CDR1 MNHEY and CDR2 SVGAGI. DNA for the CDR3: TGTGCCAGCAGCGGACAGGGCCCGAACACTGAAGCTTTCTTT. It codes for CASSGQGPNTEAFF.